The text below deals with one T cell receptor beta chain. The data were taken from a study of human T cells and chemical hapten exposure. As to treatment: therapeutic diphenylcyclopropenone sensitization with weekly scalp DPC. Patch tests were applied only after blood draws. Individual cDNA molecules in this library carried unique molecular identifiers. From the reads, TCRdb called clonotypes with MiXCR, one entry per CDR3 protein. The repertoire holds around 2,300 distinct CDR3 sequences, less than 70% seen once, with around 9.5% in the top ten. The sequence was obtained from an adult with alopecia areata. Some clones in this sample may be carry-over from other donors' samples. This table probably holds off-target reads from a library built for another chain. This specimen consisted of whole blood, obtained before DPC sensitization or 2, 6, or about 24 weeks after (not recorded which).

CDR3 residues: CSARDYRDYEQYF. The CDR3 bases are TGCAGTGCTAGAGACTACAGGGACTACGAGCAGTACTTC. J is TRBJ2-7 and V is TRBV20-1; tentative D call: TRBD1 (6 bases). The V gene's germline CDR1 is DFQATT and CDR2 SNEGSKA (reference sequence). Trimming removed 0 bases from V and 3 bases from J, with 9 bases in between. The CDR3 is made up of 13 amino acids.